These T cell receptor beta chains were read from a single sample in a study of shared clonotypes between healthy human individuals. TCRdb keeps only in-frame clones here, not all; method: immunoSEQ multiplex PCR. In the table there are under 1,100,000 clones, about 75% of which are singletons. Sequenced material: memory CD4+ T cells sorted from blood. These TCRs come from a man aged 18 to 29 in good health. Each CDR3 is given with its conserved first and last residue. The D gene is left open where the match is weak.

>TRBV10-1|-|TRBJ1-5
TGCGCCAGGAAACGACAGCCGGGTCAGCCCCAGCATTTT
CARKRQPGQPQHF
>TRBV27|-|TRBJ1-1
TGTGCCAGCAGGTGGGGGGCTTCGGGAACTGAAGCTTTCTTT
CASRWGASGTEAFF
>TRBV10-3|-|TRBJ1-5
TGTGCCATCAGCTGGGGAGGGAATCAGCCCCAGCATTTT
CAISWGGNQPQHF
>TRBV5-1|-|TRBJ1-4
TGCGCCAGCAGAAAACTGCAGGGGAAGTACGAAAAACTGTTTTTT
CASRKLQGKYEKLFF
>TRBV25-1|TRBD2|TRBJ2-5
TGTGCCAGCAGTGAAATTAGCGGGGGGGCGGAGACCCAGTACTTC
CASSEISGGAETQYF
>TRBV5-1|TRBD2|TRBJ2-5
TGCGCCAGCAGCTTGGAGACTAGCGGGAGAGGGGAGACCCAGTACTTC
CASSLETSGRGETQYF
>TRBV19|-|TRBJ1-1
TGTGCCAGTAGGGGAGGGCAATCTGGGCGCGGTGAAGCTTTCTTT
CASRGGQSGRGEAFF
>TRBV2|-|TRBJ1-1
TGTGCCAGCAGTGAATGGTGGGGACCCCACACTGAAGCTTTCTTT
CASSEWWGPHTEAFF
>TRBV5-8|TRBD1|TRBJ2-3
TGTGCCAGCAGCCTGGGAACAGGGGCGAACACAGATACGCAGTATTTT
CASSLGTGANTDTQYF
>TRBV30|-|TRBJ2-1
TGTGCCTGGAGTGCCCAACCCCTCAACAGGGTGCAAGGGAATGAGCAGTTCTTC
CAWSAQPLNRVQGNEQFF